This T cell receptor beta chain appears in the sequencing data of a study of CD8+ T cells in alopecia areata (dated by TCRdb to the late 2010s). About the study as a whole: To study T cell clonal expansion in alopecia areata, the researchers applied high-throughput TCRbeta sequencing to both the C3H/HeJ mouse model and human patients. On the human side, TCRbeta sequencing was run on scalp tissue and on sorted CD4+ and CD8+ peripheral blood T cells from healthy controls and from alopecia areata patients with either patchy or totalis/universalis disease. Scalp clonality was compared among normal scalp (n=4), patchy alopecia areata scalp (n=8), and alopecia totalis/universalis scalp (n=8). RNA came from the PAXgene miRNA kit for fixed scalp, the miRNeasy kit for PBMCs, and the RNeasy kit for mouse skin. TCRbeta CDR3 regions were amplified by immunoSEQ multiplex PCR using 35 Vbeta forward and 13 Jbeta reverse primers. What the research found in general, with its limitations: Resident alphabeta T cells in normal human skin are also sequenced, complicating scalp TCR repertoire analysis, unlike mouse skin dominated by gammadelta T cells. Compared with normal scalp, lesional scalp had higher clonality and more expanded CD8+ clones, particularly in alopecia totalis/universalis, a pattern that suggests antigenic drive. TCR sequences shared between patients were less clear than in mice, possibly partly because of HLA diversity in the patient population.

CDR1 and CDR2 are read off the germline V gene as SQVTM and ANQGSEA. V was cut back by 4 bases and J by 13 bases, leaving a gap of 14 bases between them. The CDR3 holds 11 amino acids from the cysteine to the phenylalanine. Here the CDR3 DNA is all that survives: 33 bases in frame from base 1. Notes on this clone: Its specific antigen is unknown. Base quality data are lacking; no much larger clone is found one base away.

Peripheral blood and lesional scalp punch biopsies were obtained from patients with alopecia areata. PBMCs were isolated by density centrifugation and stained for CD3, CD4 and CD8, and CD4+ and CD8+ T cells were sorted on a FACSAria. As part of a multicenter biomarker study, untreated alopecia areata patients were recruited. For about 5 biomarker-study patients, blood CD8+ T cells were further sorted into NKG2D-low and NKG2D-high fractions. Receptors were amplified or captured by the immunoSEQ multiplex PCR assay. RNA was extracted from all samples and reverse transcribed into cDNA, which served as template for TCR sequencing. SuperScript III was used for first-strand cDNA synthesis, primed with a 2:1 mix of oligo-dT and random hexamers. Amplification bias was assessed with a synthetic immune receptor repertoire, and residual bias was removed computationally. As for how the authors treated the data: Raw reads were preprocessed for error removal, and CDR3 was defined according to IMGT conventions as running from the conserved cysteine to phenylalanine. Clonality was calculated as 1 minus Shannon entropy normalized by log2 of the number of productive unique TCRs. Scalp TCRbeta sequences were cross-referenced with sorted blood CD4 and CD8 repertoires so that the CD4 or CD8 identity of scalp clones could be inferred. TCRdb obtained this table from immuneACCESS and retained in-frame rearrangements with V and J assigned. These tables miss some clones; where compared with another copy, unresolved V genes account for less than half of the shortfall, and the remainder is unexplained. That table supplies the V and J calls and clone size; D and trimming were determined from the DNA. Here the sample has about 23,000 clones; roughly 50% occur a single time. The ten biggest clones cover approximately 31% of the sample.

Material: NKG2D-high CD8+ T cells sorted from blood. This sample's cell subset or site label indicates: sorted CD8+ NKG2D-high blood T cells. The rearranged segments are TRBV29-1 and TRBJ2-4, with a tentative D gene TRBD2 over 5 matching bases. This sequence was found in a human donor with alopecia areata. For the CDR3, the sequence is CSVVTGFGQYF. The base sequence is TGCAGCGTTGTAACGGGATTCGGGCAGTACTTC.